The clone carrying this TCR beta chain was counted once. The sample belongs to a study of blood T cell repertoires in COVID-19. Profiling relied on immunoSEQ multiplex PCR, and the TCRdb table lists in-frame clones only, not all of them. The table shows 200,000 to 250,000 clones, with 70% to 90% occurring only once. The length of the CDR3 is 16 residues. From germline, CDR1 is SGHNT and CDR2 YYREEE (reference sequence). J lost 3 bases, V lost 1 base, and 7 bases had no gene match. This clonotype was obtained from a man aged 25-45 years who had recovered from COVID-19. The sequencing input was PBMCs or T cells enriched from blood (not recorded which). The chain uses TRBV5-4 and TRBJ1-2; TRBD1 aligns across 9 bases. CDR3 sequence: CASSLPNRGLDYGYTF. CDR3 nucleotide sequence: TGTGCCAGCAGCTTGCCGAACAGGGGGCTCGACTATGGCTACACCTTC.